This T cell receptor beta chain was sequenced during a study of control samples from healthy donors and cancer patients. The CDR3 is made up of 16 amino acids. Looked up from germline, CDR1 is MGHRA and CDR2 is YSYEKL. V lost 0 bases, J lost 4 bases, and 14 bases lay in between. Repertoires were generated with immunoSEQ multiplex PCR, while TCRdb's copy carries only in-frame clones and drops some. The table shows approximately 82,000 clones, with approximately 93% occurring only once. This sequence originates from a woman in her 40s with lung cancer. Specimen: PBMCs. The rearrangement joins TRBV4-1 to TRBJ2-3; D gene uncertain. The CDR3: CASSQDIGGRADTQYF. Written as DNA, the CDR3 is TGCGCCAGCAGCCAAGATATAGGTGGTCGGGCAGATACGCAGTATTTT.